The 6 T cell receptor beta chains below all came from one sample that was sequenced in a study of blood T cell repertoires in COVID-19. Generated by immunoSEQ multiplex PCR, the TCRdb table keeps only in-frame clones and is missing some. This table has approximately 67,000 clones, roughly 85% appearing once. The sequencing input was peripheral blood. These receptors originate from a woman aged 80 or over with acute or convalescent COVID-19.

CDR3: CASSQGVYNQPQHF. The CDR3 DNA reads as TGTGCCAGCAGTCAGGGGGTCTACAATCAGCCCCAGCATTTT. This chain connects TRBV6-5 to TRBJ1-5; 7 bases are a match to TRBD1. The CDR3 consists of 14 residues. The germline CDR1 and CDR2 sequences are MNHEY and SVGAGI. Trimming took 5 bases from V and 3 from J; bases not matched to a gene: 4.

This clone has only one observation. The J gene is TRBJ1-2, the V gene TRBV5-1; D remains unclear. This CDR3 spans 15 amino acids. CDR1 and CDR2 from the germline V gene are SGHRS and YFSETQ. The ends were cut back, 2 bases at V and 0 bases at J, with 11 bases in the middle. The CDR3 DNA is TGCGCCAGCAGCTTACCACTACCCTCTAACTATGGCTACACCTTC. It codes for CASSLPLPSNYGYTF.

This clone showed up just once. The CDR3 reads CASSSGTSGRADTQYF. The CDR3 coding sequence is TGTGCCAGCAGCTCAGGGACTAGCGGGCGAGCAGATACGCAGTATTTT. The genes are TRBV7-9 and TRBJ2-3, with 12 bases fitting TRBD2. The CDR3 length is 16 residues. V was pared by 4 bases and J by 4 bases, with 6 bases of the junction left unmatched. CDR1 and CDR2 from the germline V gene are SEHNR and FQNEAQ (reference sequence).

The rearrangement uses TRBV16 and TRBJ1-6; 9 nucleotides line up with TRBD1. Germline V lookup: CDR1 KGHSY, CDR2 FQNENV. With 5 bases clipped from V and 9 bases from J, the junction kept 11 bases outside the gene matches. The length of the CDR3 is 16 residues. CDR3 nucleotides: TGTGCCAGCAGCGAGACCCACACAGGGGGCGGTTCACCCCTCCACTTT. Its protein is CASSETHTGGGSPLHF.

This chain uses TRBV5-1 with TRBJ1-2, with TRBD1 identical over 7 bases. CDR1 SGHRS and CDR2 YFSETQ come from the germline V gene. The J segment lost 6 bases and the V segment lost 6 bases, leaving 5 bases of the junction unmatched. The length of the CDR3 is 12 residues. The CDR3 loop is CASKTGMDGYTF. The CDR3 bases are TGCGCCAGCAAGACAGGGATGGATGGCTACACCTTC.

This sequence joins TRBV18 and TRBJ2-3; 7 bases are shared with TRBD1. The junction had 10 bases not matched to a gene; V was cut back by 5 bases and J by 8 bases. Germline lookup yields CDR1 KGHSH and CDR2 LQKENI. This CDR3 has 14 amino acids. CDR3 sequence (DNA): TGTGCCAGCTCAGAGTCCCAACAGGGGATTACGCAGTATTTT. This sequence encodes CASSESQQGITQYF.